The present T cell receptor (beta chain) was sequenced within a study of cytotoxic CD8 clonotypes in ibrutinib-treated CLL. Study results and limitations: At the start, clonality exceeded age-matched healthy donors and followed circulating CD8+ T-cell counts.

Trimming removed 6 bases from V and 2 bases from J, with 24 bases in between. CDR3 size: 17 residues. The germline V gene has CDR1 SQVTM and CDR2 ANQGSEA. The data were produced by immunoSEQ multiplex PCR, yet TCRdb's version contains in-frame clones alone and is incomplete. The sample has some 10,000 clones, 79% seen once; the top ten hold around 16%. To note about this clone: Its antigen remains unknown.

Here the sequenced sample was PBMCs, taken at disease progression, from a patient treated with ibrutinib. The chain joins TRBV29-1 to TRBJ2-3; possible D gene TRBD1, 6 bases. The clonotype comes from a human donor with chronic lymphocytic leukemia. The CDR3 DNA reads TGCAGCGTGGCCAAAGGGGGTGGTGGACTTGACACAGATACGCAGTATTTT. It is translated as CSVAKGGGGLDTDTQYF.